This TCR beta chain derives from a study of blood T cell repertoires in COVID-19. Libraries were prepared by immunoSEQ multiplex PCR; TCRdb keeps only in-frame clonotypes and omits some of them. The sample records about 76,000 clones, 87% being singletons. Trimming took off 4 bases at V and 3 bases at J, with 16 bases between the two ends. The CDR3 has 15 amino acids. CDR1 is MGHRA and CDR2 is YSYEKL in the germline V gene. Sequencing used peripheral blood. The chain recombines TRBV4-1 with TRBJ2-7; D remains unclear. The TCR comes from a man aged 25-45 years with acute or convalescent COVID-19. The CDR3 nucleotides are TGCGCCAGCAGCCCTCGACACCTACCCAGCTACGAGCAGTACTTC. Translated, it gives CASSPRHLPSYEQYF.